This note documents a single T cell receptor beta chain sequence. Antigen specificity is unknown. The CDR3 runs 13 residues. CDR1 LNHDA and CDR2 SQIVND come from the germline V gene (reference sequence). V was trimmed by 2 bases and J by 7 bases, leaving 9 bases between them. CD45RO+ cells joined CCR7-negative CD45RA+ TemRA cells to form CD8 memory. This record belongs to a study of shared clonotypes between healthy human individuals. Study-wide points: Around 5% of naive CD4 clonotypes were common to a handful of donors.

The assay was immunoSEQ multiplex PCR, and TCRdb's table has in-frame clones only and misses some. The sample holds more than 550,000 clones, about nine tenths seen once. This sequence joins TRBV19 and TRBJ2-4; D is possibly TRBD1 (5 bases). This clonotype was obtained from a man between 18 and 35 years old in good health. Some clones in this sample may be carry-over from other donors' samples. Source material: memory CD8+ T cells from PBMCs. The subset: CD45RO+ cells pooled with CCR7-negative TemRA cells. The CDR3 bases are TGTGCCAGTAGTATATCAGGGTGGAACATTCAGTACTTC. This sequence encodes CASSISGWNIQYF.